This T cell receptor beta chain was identified in a study of monozygotic twins with inflammatory bowel disease. Study conclusions and caveats: Researchers were unable to tell different T cell subtypes apart. Results did not support any single strong IBD-associated signal or clonotype.

On this clonotype itself: Its target is unknown.

Template switching appended UMIs that held a 6-nucleotide sample barcode. TCRdb re-called the 5' RACE reads; every CDR3 protein appears as one record, without DNA. In all, the sample yields about 380,000 distinct CDR3 sequences. The TCR sequence derives from a human donor with ulcerative colitis or Crohn's disease, or a healthy co-twin of an affected twin (not recorded which). Sequenced: blood.

The CDR3 spells CSANQGAFGGYTF. The gene calls are TRBV20-1 and TRBJ1-2; the TCRdb call, TRBD1, lacks DNA for checking. CDR1 and CDR2 (germline): DFQATT, SNEGSKA (reference sequence). The CDR3 runs 13 residues.